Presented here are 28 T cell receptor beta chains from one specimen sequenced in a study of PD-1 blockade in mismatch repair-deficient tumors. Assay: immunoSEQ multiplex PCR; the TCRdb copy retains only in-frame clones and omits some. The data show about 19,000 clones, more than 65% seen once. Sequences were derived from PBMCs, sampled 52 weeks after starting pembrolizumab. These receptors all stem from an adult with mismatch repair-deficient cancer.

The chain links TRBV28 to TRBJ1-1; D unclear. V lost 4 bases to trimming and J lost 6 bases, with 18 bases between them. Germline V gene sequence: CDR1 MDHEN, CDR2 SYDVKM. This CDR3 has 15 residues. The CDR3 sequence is CASSSPGPYGAEAFF. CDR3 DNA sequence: TGTGCCAGCAGTTCCCCTGGGCCTTATGGCGCTGAAGCTTTCTTT.

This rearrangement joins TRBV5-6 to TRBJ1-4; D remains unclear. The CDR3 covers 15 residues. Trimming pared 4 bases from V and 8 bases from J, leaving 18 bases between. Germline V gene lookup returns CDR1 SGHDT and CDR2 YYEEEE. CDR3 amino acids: CASSQRRIRGEKLFF. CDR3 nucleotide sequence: TGTGCCAGCAGCCAAAGACGAATCAGAGGGGAAAAACTGTTTTTT.

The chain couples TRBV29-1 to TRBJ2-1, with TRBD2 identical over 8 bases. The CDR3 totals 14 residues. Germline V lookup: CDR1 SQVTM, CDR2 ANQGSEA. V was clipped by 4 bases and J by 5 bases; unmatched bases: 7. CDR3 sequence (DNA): TGCAGCGTTGTGCTAGCGGGTAGAGACAATGAGCAGTTCTTC. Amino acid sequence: CSVVLAGRDNEQFF.

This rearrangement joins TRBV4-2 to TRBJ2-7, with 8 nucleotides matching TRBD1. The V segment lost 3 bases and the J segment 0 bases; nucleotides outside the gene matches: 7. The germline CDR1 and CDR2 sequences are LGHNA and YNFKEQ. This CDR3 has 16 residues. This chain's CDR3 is CASSQSGTGVSYEQYF. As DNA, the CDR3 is TGTGCCAGCAGCCAGTCCGGGACAGGAGTCTCCTACGAGCAGTACTTC.

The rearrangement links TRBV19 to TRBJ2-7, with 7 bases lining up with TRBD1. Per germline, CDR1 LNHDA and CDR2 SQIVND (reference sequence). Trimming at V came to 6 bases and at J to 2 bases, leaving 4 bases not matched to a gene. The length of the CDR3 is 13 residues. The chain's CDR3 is CASSNQGAYEQYF. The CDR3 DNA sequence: TGTGCCAGTAGCAATCAGGGGGCCTACGAGCAGTACTTC. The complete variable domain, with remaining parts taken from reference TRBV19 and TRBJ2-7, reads DGGITQSPKYLFRKEGQNVTLSCEQNLNHDAMYWYRQDPGQGLRLIYYSQIVNDFQKGDIAEGYSVSREKKESFPLTVTSAQKNPTAFYLCASSNQGAYEQYFGPGTRLTVT.

CDR3 nucleotide sequence: TGTGCCTCCTTGGTCCGTGAGACTGGGGAGCTGTTTTTT. It translates to CASLVRETGELFF. The V and J genes are TRBV28 and TRBJ2-2; D is uncertain. The CDR3 sequence is 13 residues long. Germline CDR1 and CDR2: MDHEN and SYDVKM. Trimming removed 11 bases at V and 8 bases at J, with 18 bases between.

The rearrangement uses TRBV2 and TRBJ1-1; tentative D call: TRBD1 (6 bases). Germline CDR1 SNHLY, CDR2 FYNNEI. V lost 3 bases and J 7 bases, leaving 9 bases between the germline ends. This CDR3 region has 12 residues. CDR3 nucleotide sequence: TGTGCCAGCAGTGACGACAGGAGTGAAGCTTTCTTT. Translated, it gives CASSDDRSEAFF. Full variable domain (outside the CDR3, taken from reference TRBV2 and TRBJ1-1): EPEVTQTPSHQVTQMGQEVILRCVPISNHLYFYWYRQILGQKVEFLVSFYNNEISEKSEIFDDQFSVERPDGSNFTLKIRSTKLEDSAMYFCASSDDRSEAFFGQGTRLTVV.

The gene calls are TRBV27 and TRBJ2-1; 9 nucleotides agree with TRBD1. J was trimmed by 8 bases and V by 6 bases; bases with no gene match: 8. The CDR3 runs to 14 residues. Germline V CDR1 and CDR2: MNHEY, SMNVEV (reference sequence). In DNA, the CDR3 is TGTGCCAGCAGAAGACAGGGGGTCGGCGATGAGCAGTTCTTC. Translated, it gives CASRRQGVGDEQFF.

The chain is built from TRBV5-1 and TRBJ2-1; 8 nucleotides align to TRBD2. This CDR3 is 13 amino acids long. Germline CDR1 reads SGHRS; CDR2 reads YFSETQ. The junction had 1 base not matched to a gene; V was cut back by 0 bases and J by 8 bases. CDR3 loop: CASSLVAGYEQFF. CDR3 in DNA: TGCGCCAGCAGCTTGGTAGCGGGATATGAGCAGTTCTTC.

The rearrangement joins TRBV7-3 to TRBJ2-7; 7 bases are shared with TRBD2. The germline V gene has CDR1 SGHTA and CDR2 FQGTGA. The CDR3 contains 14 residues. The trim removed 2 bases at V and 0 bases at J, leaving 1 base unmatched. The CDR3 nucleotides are TGTGCCAGCAGCTTAGGCGGGGGCTCCTACGAGCAGTACTTC. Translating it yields CASSLGGGSYEQYF.

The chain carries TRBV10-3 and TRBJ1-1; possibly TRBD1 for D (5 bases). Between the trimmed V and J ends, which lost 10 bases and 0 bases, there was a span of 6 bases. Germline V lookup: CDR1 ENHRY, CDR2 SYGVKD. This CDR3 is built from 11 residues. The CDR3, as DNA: TGTGCCACAGGGTTGAACACTGAAGCTTTCTTT. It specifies CATGLNTEAFF.

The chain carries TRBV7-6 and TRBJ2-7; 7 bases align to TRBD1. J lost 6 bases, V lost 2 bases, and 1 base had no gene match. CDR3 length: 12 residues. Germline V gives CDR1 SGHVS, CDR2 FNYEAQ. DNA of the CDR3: TGTGCCAGCAGCTTAAGGGGGCTCGAGCAGTACTTC. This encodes CASSLRGLEQYF.

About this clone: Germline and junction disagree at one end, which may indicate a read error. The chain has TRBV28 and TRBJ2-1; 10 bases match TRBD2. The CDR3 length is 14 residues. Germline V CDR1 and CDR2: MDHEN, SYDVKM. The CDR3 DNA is TGTGCCAGCAGTTTAAGGGAAACTAGCGGGACTAACCTCTTC. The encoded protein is CASSLRETSGTNLF.

The CDR3 sequence is CASSLTGRSTTGELFF. The DNA of the CDR3 is TGTGCCAGCAGTCTGACAGGGCGCAGTACCACCGGGGAGCTGTTTTTT. The V gene is TRBV28, the J gene TRBJ2-2, with 7 bases lining up with TRBD1. The V segment lost 5 bases and the J segment 4 bases; nucleotides outside the gene matches: 10. From germline, CDR1 is MDHEN and CDR2 SYDVKM. The length of the CDR3 is 16 residues.

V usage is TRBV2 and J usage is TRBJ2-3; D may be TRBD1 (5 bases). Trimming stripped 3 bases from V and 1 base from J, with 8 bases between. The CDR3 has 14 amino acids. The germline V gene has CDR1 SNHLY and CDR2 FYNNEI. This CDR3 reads CASSDRTRTDTQYF. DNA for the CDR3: TGTGCCAGCAGTGATAGGACACGCACAGATACGCAGTATTTT.

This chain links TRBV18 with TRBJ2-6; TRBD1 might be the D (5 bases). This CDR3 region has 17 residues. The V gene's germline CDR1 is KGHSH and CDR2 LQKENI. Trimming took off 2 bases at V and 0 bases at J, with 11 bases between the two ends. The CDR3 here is CASSPGLGASGANVLTF. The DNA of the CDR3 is TGTGCCAGCTCACCAGGTCTAGGGGCCTCTGGGGCCAACGTCCTGACTTTC. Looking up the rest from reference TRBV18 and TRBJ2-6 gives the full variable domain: NAGVMQNPRHLVRRRGQEARLRCSPMKGHSHVYWYRQLPEEGLKFMVYLQKENIIDESGMPKERFSAEFPKEGPSILRIQQVVRGDSAAYFCASSPGLGASGANVLTFGAGSRLTVL.

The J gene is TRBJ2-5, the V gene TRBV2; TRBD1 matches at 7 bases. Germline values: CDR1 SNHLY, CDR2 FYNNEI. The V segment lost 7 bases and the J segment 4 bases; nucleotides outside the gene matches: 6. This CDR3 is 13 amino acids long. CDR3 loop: CASTYPGGETQYF. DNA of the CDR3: TGTGCCAGCACTTATCCAGGGGGAGAGACCCAGTACTTC.

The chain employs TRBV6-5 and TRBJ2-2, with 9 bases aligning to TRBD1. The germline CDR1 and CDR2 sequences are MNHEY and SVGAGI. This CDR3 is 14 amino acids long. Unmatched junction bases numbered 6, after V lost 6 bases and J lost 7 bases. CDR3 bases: TGTGCCAGCAGGCGGGACAGGGACGGCGGGGAGCTGTTTTTT. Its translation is CASRRDRDGGELFF.

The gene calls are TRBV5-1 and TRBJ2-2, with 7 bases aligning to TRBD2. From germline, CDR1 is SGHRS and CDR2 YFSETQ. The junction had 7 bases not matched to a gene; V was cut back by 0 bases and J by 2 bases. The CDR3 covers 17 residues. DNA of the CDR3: TGCGCCAGCAGCTTGGAAACTCTAGCGGTAAACACCGGGGAGCTGTTTTTT. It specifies CASSLETLAVNTGELFF.

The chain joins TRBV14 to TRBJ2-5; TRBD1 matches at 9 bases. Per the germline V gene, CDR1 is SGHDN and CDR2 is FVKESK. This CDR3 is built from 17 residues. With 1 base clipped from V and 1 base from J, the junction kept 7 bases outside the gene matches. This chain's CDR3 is CASSQGARTGVQETQYF. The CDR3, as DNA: TGTGCCAGCAGCCAAGGGGCCCGGACAGGGGTCCAAGAGACCCAGTACTTC.

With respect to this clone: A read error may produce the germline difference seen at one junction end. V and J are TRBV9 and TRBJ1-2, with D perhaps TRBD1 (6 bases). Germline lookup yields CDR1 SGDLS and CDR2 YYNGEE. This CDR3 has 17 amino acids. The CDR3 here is CASSRSPGTLKNYVYTF. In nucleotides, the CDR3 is TGTGCCAGCAGCCGATCCCCCGGGACACTAAAAAACTATGTCTACACCTTC.

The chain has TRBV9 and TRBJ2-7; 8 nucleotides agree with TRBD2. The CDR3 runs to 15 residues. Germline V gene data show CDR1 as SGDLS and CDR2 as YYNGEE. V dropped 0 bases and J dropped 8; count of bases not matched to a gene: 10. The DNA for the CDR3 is TGTGCCAGCAGCGTAGACGGGAGGGCCCCAGCCAAGCAGTACTTC. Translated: CASSVDGRAPAKQYF.

The CDR3 DNA sequence: TGCGCCAGCAGCACCCTAGGGGGGGGCGGCTACAATGAGCAGTTCTTC. This translates into CASSTLGGGGYNEQFF. The rearrangement uses TRBV5-1 and TRBJ2-1; D might be TRBD2 (7 bases). The CDR3 has 16 residues. In germline, CDR1 is SGHRS, CDR2 YFSETQ. Trimming pared 4 bases from V and 3 bases from J, leaving 17 bases between. The full variable domain, rest sourced from reference TRBV5-1 and TRBJ2-1, is KAGVTQTPRYLIKTRGQQVTLSCSPISGHRSVSWYQQTPGQGLQFLFEYFSETQRNKGNFPGRFSGRQFSNSRSEMNVSTLELGDSALYLCASSTLGGGGYNEQFFGPGTRLTVL.

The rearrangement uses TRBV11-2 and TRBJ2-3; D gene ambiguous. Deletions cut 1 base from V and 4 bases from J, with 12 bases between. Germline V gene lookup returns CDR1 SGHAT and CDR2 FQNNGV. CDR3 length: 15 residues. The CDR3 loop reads CASSLVPLSSDTQYF. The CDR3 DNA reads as TGTGCCAGCAGCTTAGTCCCCCTCTCGTCAGATACGCAGTATTTT.

The DNA for the CDR3 is TGCGCCAGCAGTACCACAGGGGGATCCTACAATGAGCAGTTCTTC. Its protein is CASSTTGGSYNEQFF. The chain uses TRBV10-1 and TRBJ2-1; TRBD1 matches 8 bases. With 5 bases clipped from V and 1 base from J, the junction kept 4 bases outside the gene matches. The CDR3 spans 15 residues. Germline CDR1 is WNHNN and CDR2 is SYGVQD (reference sequence).

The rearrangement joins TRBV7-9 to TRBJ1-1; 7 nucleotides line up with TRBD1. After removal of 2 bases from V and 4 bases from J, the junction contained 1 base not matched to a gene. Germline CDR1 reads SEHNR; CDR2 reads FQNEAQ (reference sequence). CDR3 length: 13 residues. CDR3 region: CASSLSGGTEAFF. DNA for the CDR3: TGTGCCAGCAGCTTATCAGGGGGCACTGAAGCTTTCTTT.

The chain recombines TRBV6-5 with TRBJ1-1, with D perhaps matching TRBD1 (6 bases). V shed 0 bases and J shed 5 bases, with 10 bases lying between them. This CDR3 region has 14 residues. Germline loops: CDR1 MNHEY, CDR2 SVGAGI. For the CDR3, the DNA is TGTGCCAGCAGTTACTCGACAGGAAGGACTGAAGCTTTCTTT. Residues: CASSYSTGRTEAFF.

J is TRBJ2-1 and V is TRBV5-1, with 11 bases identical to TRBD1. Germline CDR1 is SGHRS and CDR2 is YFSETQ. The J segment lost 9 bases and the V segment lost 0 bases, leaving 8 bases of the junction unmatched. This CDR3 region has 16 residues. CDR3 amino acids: CASSLAGTGGGSEQFF. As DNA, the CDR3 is TGCGCCAGCAGCTTGGCCGGGACAGGGGGAGGTAGTGAGCAGTTCTTC.